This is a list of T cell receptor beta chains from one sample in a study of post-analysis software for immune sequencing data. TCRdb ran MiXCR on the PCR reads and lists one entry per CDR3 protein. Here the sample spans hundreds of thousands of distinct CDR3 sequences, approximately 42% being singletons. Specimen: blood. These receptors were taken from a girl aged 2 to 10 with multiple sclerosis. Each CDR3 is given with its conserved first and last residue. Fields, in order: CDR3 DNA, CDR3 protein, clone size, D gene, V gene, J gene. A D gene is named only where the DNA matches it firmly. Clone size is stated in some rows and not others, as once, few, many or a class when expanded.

TGTGCCAGCAGCCCCAGGGTGGGGGGCTACAATGGGCAGTTCTTC	CASSPRVGGYNGQFF	NA	NA	TRBV12-3/TRBV12-4	TRBJ2-1
TGTGCCAGCAGAAACAACAGGGGGCAAGGTGAAAAACTGTTTTTT	CASRNNRGQGEKLFF	few	TRBD1	TRBV12-3/TRBV12-4	TRBJ1-4
TGCAGCGTTGAAGGGGAAGCGGGAGGGAACACCGGGGAGCTGTTTTTT	CSVEGEAGGNTGELFF	few	TRBD2	TRBV29-1	TRBJ2-2
TGTGCCAGCAGTTTTAGGGACAAGGTGGGGCAGTACTTC	CASSFRDKVGQYF	few	NA	TRBV28	TRBJ2-7
TGCGCCAGCAGGATGTCCAGCCTTTACGAGCAGTACTTC	CASRMSSLYEQYF	NA	NA	TRBV5-1	TRBJ2-7
TGTGCCAGCAGTTCCGACAGGGGCACCTCCTATGGCTACACCTTC	CASSSDRGTSYGYTF	NA	TRBD1	TRBV12-3/TRBV12-4	TRBJ1-2
TGTGCCAGCTCACCACGACGGGACAGGGCCGGCGACGAGCAGTACTTC	CASSPRRDRAGDEQYF	NA	TRBD1	TRBV18	TRBJ2-7
TGTGCCAGCAGCTTAGATCAAGGGGGAACAGATACGCAGTATTTT	CASSLDQGGTDTQYF	NA	NA	TRBV11-2	TRBJ2-3
TGTGCCAGCAGTTATCTAAGGGCAGGGCCAGGGGCCTATGGCTACACCTTC	CASSYLRAGPGAYGYTF	NA	NA	TRBV6-5	TRBJ1-2
TGCAGCGTTTTTTCAGATACGCAGTATTTT	CSVFSDTQYF	NA	NA	TRBV29-1	TRBJ2-3
TGCAGTGCTAGTGTGGAGTGGGATCAGCCCCAGCATTTT	CSASVEWDQPQHF	NA	NA	TRBV20-1	TRBJ1-5
TGTGCCAGCAGCTTGTTGGGGGGGTCAGATACGCAGTATTTT	CASSLLGGSDTQYF	NA	TRBD2	TRBV7-6	TRBJ2-3
TGTGCCAGCAGTGGCCCGGGACAGGCCTATGGCTACACCTTC	CASSGPGQAYGYTF	NA	TRBD1	TRBV28	TRBJ1-2
TGTGCCAGCAGCTTATTAGCGGGGGCCGGGAATGAGCAGTTCTTC	CASSLLAGAGNEQFF	few	TRBD2	TRBV5-5	TRBJ2-1
TGCGCCAGCAGCCAAGAAGGCGAGCAGTTCTTC	CASSQEGEQFF	NA	NA	TRBV4-1	TRBJ2-1
TGTGCCAGCAGTTACGGACAACAGGATTCACCCCTCCACTTT	CASSYGQQDSPLHF	NA	NA	TRBV12-3/TRBV12-4	TRBJ1-6
TGTGCCATTCTTGCTGCTAGAGGGGCCGAGCAGTACTTC	CAILAARGAEQYF	few	NA	TRBV10-3	TRBJ2-7
TGCAGTGCGCCGGGACAAAACACAGATACGCAGTATTTT	CSAPGQNTDTQYF	NA	NA	TRBV20-1	TRBJ2-3
TGCAGTGCGGGGATGACAGCAACTAATGAAAAACTGTTTTTT	CSAGMTATNEKLFF	NA	NA	TRBV20-1	TRBJ1-4
TGCAGTGCCAGAGGCCGCCAGCGGCTTAGCACAGATACGCAGTATTTT	CSARGRQRLSTDTQYF	few	NA	TRBV20-1	TRBJ2-3
TGCAGCGTTGAAGAGGGTTATGGTACAGGGCAAGAGACCCAGTACTTC	CSVEEGYGTGQETQYF	few	NA	TRBV29-1	TRBJ2-5
TGTGCCAGCAGCCTCCTGTTAAGCAATCAGCCCCAGCATTTT	CASSLLLSNQPQHF	few	NA	TRBV28	TRBJ1-5
TGTGCCAGCAGAGGCACAGGGCGGGGGGAGACCCAGTACTTC	CASRGTGRGETQYF	many	NA	TRBV6-5	TRBJ2-5
TGTGCCTGGAGGGGGACAGACTACAATCAGCCCCAGCATTTT	CAWRGTDYNQPQHF	NA	TRBD1	TRBV30	TRBJ1-5
TGTGCCAGCAGTGAAAGTCAGGGACTATCGGAGACCCAGTACTTC	CASSESQGLSETQYF	NA	TRBD2	TRBV6-1	TRBJ2-5
TGTGCCACCAGCACCCCCGAGCGGGAGCCTCTAGACGAGCAGTACTTC	CATSTPEREPLDEQYF	few	TRBD2	TRBV10-3	TRBJ2-7
TGTGCCAGCAGGACAGGGGCCAGGGAGACCCAGTACTTC	CASRTGARETQYF	few	TRBD1	TRBV2	TRBJ2-5